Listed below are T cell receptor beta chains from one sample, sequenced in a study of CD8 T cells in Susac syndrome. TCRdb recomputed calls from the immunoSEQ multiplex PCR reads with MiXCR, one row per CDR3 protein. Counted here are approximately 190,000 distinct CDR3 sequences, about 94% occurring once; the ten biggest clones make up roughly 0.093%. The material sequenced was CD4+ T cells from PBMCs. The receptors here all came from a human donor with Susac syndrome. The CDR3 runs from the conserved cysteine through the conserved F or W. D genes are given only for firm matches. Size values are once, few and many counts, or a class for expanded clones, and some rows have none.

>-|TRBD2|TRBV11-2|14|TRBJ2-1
TGTGCCAGCAGCTTAGGGCTAGCGGGCCATGAGCAGTTCTTC
CASSLGLAGHEQFF
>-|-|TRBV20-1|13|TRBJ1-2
TGCAGTGCTACATACAGTAACCCCTATGGCTACACCTTC
CSATYSNPYGYTF
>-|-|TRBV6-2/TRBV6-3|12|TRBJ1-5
TGTGCCAGCAAGGATAGCAATCAGCCCCAGCATTTT
CASKDSNQPQHF
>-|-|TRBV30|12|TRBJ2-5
TGTGCCTGGAGCCAAGGTCGGGAGACCCAGTACTTC
CAWSQGRETQYF
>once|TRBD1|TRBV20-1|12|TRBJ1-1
TGCAGTGTCAACAGGGGACGCACTGAAGCTTTCTTT
CSVNRGRTEAFF
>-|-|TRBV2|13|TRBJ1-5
TGTGCCAGCAGATACAATAGCAATCAGCCCCAGCATTTT
CASRYNSNQPQHF
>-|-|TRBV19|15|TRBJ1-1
TGTGCCAGTAGTATCCCTGTCGGTCTGGGGACTGAAGCTTTCTTT
CASSIPVGLGTEAFF
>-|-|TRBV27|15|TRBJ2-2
TGTGCCAGCACCCCTCGGGGCACAGAGGCCGGGGAGCTGTTTTTT
CASTPRGTEAGELFF
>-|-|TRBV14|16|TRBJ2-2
TGTGCCAGCAGCCGACGGTTTCCCACGGGTACCGGGGAGCTGTTTTTT
CASSRRFPTGTGELFF
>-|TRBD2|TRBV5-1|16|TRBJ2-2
TGCGCCACCCGACCGACTAGCGGGGGGGACGCCGGGGAGCTGTTTTTT
CATRPTSGGDAGELFF
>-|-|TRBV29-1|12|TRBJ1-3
TGCAGTCAGCAGGGGCCTGGAAACACCATATATTTT
CSQQGPGNTIYF
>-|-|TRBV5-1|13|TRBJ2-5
TGCGCCAGCAGCTTTAGGCCTCAAGAGACCCAGTACTTC
CASSFRPQETQYF
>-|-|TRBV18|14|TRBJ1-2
TGTGCCAGCTCACCAACCGGACAGAACTATGGCTACACCTTC
CASSPTGQNYGYTF
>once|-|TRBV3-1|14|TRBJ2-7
TGTGCCAGCAGCCCACACAGGGTCCCCTACGAGCAGTACTTC
CASSPHRVPYEQYF
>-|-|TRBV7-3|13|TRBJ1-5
TGTGCCAGCAGCTTACACCCCCTCCAGCCCCAGCATTTT
CASSLHPLQPQHF
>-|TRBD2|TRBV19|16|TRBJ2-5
TGTGCCAGTAGTATCGGACTAGCGGGAATGCAAGAGACCCAGTACTTC
CASSIGLAGMQETQYF
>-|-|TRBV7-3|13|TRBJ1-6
TGTGCCAGCAGCCCAACTTTGAATTCACCCCTCCACTTT
CASSPTLNSPLHF
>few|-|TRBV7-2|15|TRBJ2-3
TGTGCCAGCAGCCTAGGGACGGGATTCACAGATACGCAGTATTTT
CASSLGTGFTDTQYF
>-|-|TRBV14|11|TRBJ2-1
TGTGCCAGCAGCCAAGTTTGGGAGCAGTTCTTC
CASSQVWEQFF
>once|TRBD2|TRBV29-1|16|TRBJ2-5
TGCAGCGTTGAAGGGATAGGACTAGCGTTAACTGAGACCCAGTACTTC
CSVEGIGLALTETQYF
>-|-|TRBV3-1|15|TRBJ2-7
TGTGCCAGCAGCCCATCCGGTGGAGCCCCCTACGAGCAGTACTTC
CASSPSGGAPYEQYF
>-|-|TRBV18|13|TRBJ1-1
TGTGCCAGCTCACTTACAGCGGGGGGTGAAGCTTTCTTT
CASSLTAGGEAFF
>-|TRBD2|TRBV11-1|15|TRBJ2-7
TGTGCCAGCCGCCGACGAACTAGCGGTGCCTACGAGCAGTACTTC
CASRRRTSGAYEQYF
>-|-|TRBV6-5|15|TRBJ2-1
TGTGCCACCTCTCTCGTCCAAGGGGACCACAATGAGCAGTTCTTC
CATSLVQGDHNEQFF
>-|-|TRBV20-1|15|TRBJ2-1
TGCAGTGCTATTATCCCAGGAGCCTCCTACAATGAGCAGTTCTTC
CSAIIPGASYNEQFF
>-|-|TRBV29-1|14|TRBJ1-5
TGCAGCGTTGCCCAGGGAAGATGGGGTCAGCCCCAGCATTTT
CSVAQGRWGQPQHF
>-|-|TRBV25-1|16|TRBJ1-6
TGTGCCAGCAGTGAGCTCAGGAGCTCCTATAATTCACCCCTCCACTTT
CASSELRSSYNSPLHF
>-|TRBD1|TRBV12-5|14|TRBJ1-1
TGTGCTAGTGGACGGACAGGGCCAACGTTGGGAGCTTTCTTT
CASGRTGPTLGAFF
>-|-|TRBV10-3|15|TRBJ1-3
TGTGCCATCAGTGAAGGGCCCATCTCTGGAAACACCATATATTTT
CAISEGPISGNTIYF
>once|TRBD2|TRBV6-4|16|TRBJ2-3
TGTGCCAGCAGTGTCCTAGCGGGGGGGAGCACAGATACGCAGTATTTT
CASSVLAGGSTDTQYF
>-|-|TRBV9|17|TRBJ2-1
TGTGCCAGCAGCCCAGGTCTTCCGCCCACGGGATACAATGAGCAGTTCTTC
CASSPGLPPTGYNEQFF
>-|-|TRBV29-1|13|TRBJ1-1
TGCAGCGTTGGCGGCACTCGAAACACTGAAGCTTTCTTT
CSVGGTRNTEAFF
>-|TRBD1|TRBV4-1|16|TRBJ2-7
TGCGCCAGCAGCCAAGAGGGCACAGGGGCTCGGTACGAGCAGTACTTC
CASSQEGTGARYEQYF
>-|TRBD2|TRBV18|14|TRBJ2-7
TGTGCCAGCTCAACTCGACTAGCGGGGGGCGAGCAGTACTTC
CASSTRLAGGEQYF
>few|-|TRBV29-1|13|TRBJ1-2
TGCAGCGTTGCCCCACGGCTAAACTATGGCTACACCTTC
CSVAPRLNYGYTF
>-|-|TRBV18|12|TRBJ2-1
TGTGCCAGCTCACCACCGGCGGATGAGCAGTTCTTC
CASSPPADEQFF
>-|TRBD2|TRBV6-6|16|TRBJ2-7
TGTGCCAGCAGTTACCCCGCTAGCGGGGGAGGGTACGAGCAGTACTTC
CASSYPASGGGYEQYF
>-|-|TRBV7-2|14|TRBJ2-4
TGTGCCAGCAGCTTATGGTCAGGGGATAACATTCAGTACTTC
CASSLWSGDNIQYF
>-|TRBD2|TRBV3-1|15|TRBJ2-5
TGTGCCAGCAGCCGTAGCGGGGGGGCCGGAGAGACCCAGTACTTC
CASSRSGGAGETQYF
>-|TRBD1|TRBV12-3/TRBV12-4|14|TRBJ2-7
TGTGCCAGCAGTCCTAGGACAGGGTCCCACGAGCAGTACTTC
CASSPRTGSHEQYF